The T cell receptor beta chain described here comes from a study of CD8 T cells in ankylosing spondylitis. Whole-study findings and limits: In ankylosing spondylitis blood, a motif of roughly eight highly homologous TCR beta variants appeared characteristic.

There are many counts of this clonotype. Its antigen is currently unknown. TCR beta libraries were made by quantitative 5'-RACE with molecular barcodes. From the 5' RACE reads, TCRdb called clonotypes with MiXCR, one entry per CDR3 protein. This sample has fewer than 550,000 distinct CDR3 sequences, with approximately 5.3% found just once. The CDR3 has 15 residues. Trimming pared 0 bases from V and 7 bases from J, leaving 16 bases between. Germline CDR1 and CDR2: SGHNT and YYREEE (reference sequence). Sequences were obtained from blood, either unsorted or a sorted T cell fraction (not recorded which). The chain is built from TRBV5-4 and TRBJ1-2; perhaps TRBD1 as D (5 bases). This TCR derives from a male donor with ankylosing spondylitis. The CDR3 sequence is CASSLVAQGESGYTF. The CDR3 DNA reads as TGTGCCAGCAGCTTGGTGGCCCAGGGAGAGAGTGGCTACACCTTC.